The present T cell receptor (beta chain) was sequenced within a study of neurological immune-mediated disorders. Study summary: Of the approximately 35 patients who had multiple sclerosis, around 30 had the relapsing-remitting form and 3 had the secondary progressive form. Study findings and constraints: Subjects shared no identical expanded-clone CDR3 amino acid sequences, suggesting private TCR-beta repertoires in all groups.

V was clipped by 4 bases and J by 2 bases, with 7 bases between them. Per the germline V gene, CDR1 is SGHRS and CDR2 is YFSETQ. This CDR3 has 13 residues. This clonotype has at least ten counts. As yet, its antigen is unknown. The cDNA was generated by 5'RACE with 10-nucleotide random UMIs. In each sequencing run, over 180 million TCR-beta sequences were generated from 15-18 subjects. In TCRdb, the 5' RACE reads were re-called with MiXCR into one record per CDR3 protein. Of some 50,000 distinct CDR3 sequences listed, 1.9% are singletons. The sequenced sample was PBMCs. The clonotype was recovered from a woman aged 35 to 49 with multiple sclerosis. The V call is TRBV5-1, the J call TRBJ1-3; tentatively, D is TRBD1 (5 bases). This CDR3 reads CASSEGPGNTIYF. CDR3 coding DNA: TGCGCCAGCAGCGAGGGGCCTGGAAACACCATATATTTT.